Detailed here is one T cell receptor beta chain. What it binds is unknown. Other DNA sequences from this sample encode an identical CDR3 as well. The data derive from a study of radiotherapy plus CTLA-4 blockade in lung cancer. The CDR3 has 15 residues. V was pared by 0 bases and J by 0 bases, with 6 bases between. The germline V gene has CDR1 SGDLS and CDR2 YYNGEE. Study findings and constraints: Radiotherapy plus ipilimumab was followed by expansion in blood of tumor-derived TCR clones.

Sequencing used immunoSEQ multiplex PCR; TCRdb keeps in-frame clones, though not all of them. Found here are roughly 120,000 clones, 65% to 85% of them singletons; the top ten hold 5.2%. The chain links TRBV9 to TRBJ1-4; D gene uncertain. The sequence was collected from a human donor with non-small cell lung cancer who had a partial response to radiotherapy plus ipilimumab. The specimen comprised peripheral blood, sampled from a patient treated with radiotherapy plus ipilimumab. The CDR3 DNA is TGTGCCAGCAGCGTAGGTAGCGCAACTAATGAAAAACTGTTTTTT. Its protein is CASSVGSATNEKLFF.